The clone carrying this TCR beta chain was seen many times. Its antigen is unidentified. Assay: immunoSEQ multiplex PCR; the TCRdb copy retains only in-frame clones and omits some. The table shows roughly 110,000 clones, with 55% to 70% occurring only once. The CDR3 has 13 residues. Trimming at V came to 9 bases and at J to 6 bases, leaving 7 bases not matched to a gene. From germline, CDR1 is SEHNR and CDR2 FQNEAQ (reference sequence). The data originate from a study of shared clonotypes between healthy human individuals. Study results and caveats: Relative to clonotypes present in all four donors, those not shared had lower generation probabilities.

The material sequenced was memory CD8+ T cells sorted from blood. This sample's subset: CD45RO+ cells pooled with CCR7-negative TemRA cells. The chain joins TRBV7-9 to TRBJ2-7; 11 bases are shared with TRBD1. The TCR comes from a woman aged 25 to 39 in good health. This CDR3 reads CASSDRGPSEQYF. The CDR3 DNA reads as TGTGCCAGTTCGGACAGGGGGCCTAGCGAGCAGTACTTC.